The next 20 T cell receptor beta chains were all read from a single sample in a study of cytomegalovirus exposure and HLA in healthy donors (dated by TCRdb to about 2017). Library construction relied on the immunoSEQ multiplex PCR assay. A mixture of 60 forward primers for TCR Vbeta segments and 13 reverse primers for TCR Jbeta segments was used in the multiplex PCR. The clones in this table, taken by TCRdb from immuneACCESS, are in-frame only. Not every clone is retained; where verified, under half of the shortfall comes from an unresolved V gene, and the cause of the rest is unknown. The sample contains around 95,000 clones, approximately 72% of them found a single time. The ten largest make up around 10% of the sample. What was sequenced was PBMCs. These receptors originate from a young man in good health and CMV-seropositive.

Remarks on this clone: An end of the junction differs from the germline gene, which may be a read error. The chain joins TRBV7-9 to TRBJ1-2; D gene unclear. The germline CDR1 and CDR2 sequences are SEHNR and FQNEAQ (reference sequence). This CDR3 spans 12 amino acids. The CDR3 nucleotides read TGTTCCAGCAGCTTAGATTTCATGGGCTACACCTTC. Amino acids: CSSSLDFMGYTF.

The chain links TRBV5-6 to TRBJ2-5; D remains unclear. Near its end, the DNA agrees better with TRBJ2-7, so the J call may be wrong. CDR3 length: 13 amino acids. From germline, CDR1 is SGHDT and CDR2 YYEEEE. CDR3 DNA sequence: TGTGCCAGCAGCTTAATTCTTTCCTACGAGCAGTACTTC. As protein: CASSLILSYEQYF.

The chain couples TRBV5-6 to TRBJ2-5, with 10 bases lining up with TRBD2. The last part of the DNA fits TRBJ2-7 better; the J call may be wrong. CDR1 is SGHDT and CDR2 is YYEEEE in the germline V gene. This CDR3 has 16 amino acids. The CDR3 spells CASSRATSGQYYEQYF. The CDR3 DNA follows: TGTGCCAGCAGCCGGGCGACTAGCGGGCAATATTACGAGCAGTACTTC.

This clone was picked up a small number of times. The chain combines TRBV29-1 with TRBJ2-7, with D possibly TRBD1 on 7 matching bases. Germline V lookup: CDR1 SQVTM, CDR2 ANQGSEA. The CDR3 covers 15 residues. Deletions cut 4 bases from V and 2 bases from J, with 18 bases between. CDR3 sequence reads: CSVVSEEGAAYEQYF. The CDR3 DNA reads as TGCAGCGTTGTTTCAGAGGAGGGGGCGGCCTACGAGCAGTACTTC.

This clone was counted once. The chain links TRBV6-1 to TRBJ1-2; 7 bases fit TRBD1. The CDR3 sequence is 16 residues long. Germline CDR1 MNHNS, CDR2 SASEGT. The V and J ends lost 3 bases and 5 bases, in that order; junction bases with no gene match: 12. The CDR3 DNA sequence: TGTGCCAGCAGTGAGGGACAGCCGAACGCTGGGTATGGCTACACCTTC. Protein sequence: CASSEGQPNAGYGYTF.

The CDR3 region has the DNA TGTGCCAGCAGTTTAAGGGTTTGGTGGACAGCTAACTCTGGGGCCAACGTCCTGACTTTC. It translates to CASSLRVWWTANSGANVLTF. The gene calls are TRBV28 and TRBJ2-6, with D possibly TRBD1 on 6 matching bases. This CDR3 is 20 amino acids long. V lost 2 bases and J 0 bases, leaving 20 bases between the germline ends. Germline V gene lookup returns CDR1 MDHEN and CDR2 SYDVKM.

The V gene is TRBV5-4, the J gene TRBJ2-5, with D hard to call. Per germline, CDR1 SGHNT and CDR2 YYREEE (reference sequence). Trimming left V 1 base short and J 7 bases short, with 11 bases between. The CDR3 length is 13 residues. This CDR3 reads CASSLTRRGTQYF. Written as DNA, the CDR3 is TGTGCCAGCAGCTTGACGCGGAGAGGGACCCAGTACTTC.

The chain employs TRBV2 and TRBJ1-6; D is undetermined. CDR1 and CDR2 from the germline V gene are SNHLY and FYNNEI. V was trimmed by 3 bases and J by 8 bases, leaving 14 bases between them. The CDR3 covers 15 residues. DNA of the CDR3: TGTGCCAGCAGTGATATGGAGGTCCCTCATTCACCCCTCCACTTT. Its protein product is CASSDMEVPHSPLHF. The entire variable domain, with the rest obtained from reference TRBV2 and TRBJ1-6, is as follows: EPEVTQTPSHQVTQMGQEVILRCVPISNHLYFYWYRQILGQKVEFLVSFYNNEISEKSEIFDDQFSVERPDGSNFTLKIRSTKLEDSAMYFCASSDMEVPHSPLHFGNGTRLTVT.

The CDR3 spells CASSKGHMMGAFF. In DNA, the CDR3 is TGTGCCAGCAGCAAGGGACATATGATGGGCGCTTTCTTT. The J gene is TRBJ1-1, the V gene TRBV7-9, with D possibly matching TRBD1 (6 bases). Trimming cost V 5 bases and J 11 bases, with 18 bases left between them. Germline-derived CDR1 and CDR2 are SEHNR and FQNEAQ (reference sequence). The CDR3 consists of 13 residues.

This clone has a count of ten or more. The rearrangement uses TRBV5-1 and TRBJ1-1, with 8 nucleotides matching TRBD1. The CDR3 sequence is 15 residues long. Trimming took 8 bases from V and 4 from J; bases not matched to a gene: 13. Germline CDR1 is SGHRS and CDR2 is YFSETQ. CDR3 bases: TGCGCCAGTAACGACGACAGGGGAGGAGGCACTGAAGCTTTCTTT. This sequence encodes CASNDDRGGGTEAFF.

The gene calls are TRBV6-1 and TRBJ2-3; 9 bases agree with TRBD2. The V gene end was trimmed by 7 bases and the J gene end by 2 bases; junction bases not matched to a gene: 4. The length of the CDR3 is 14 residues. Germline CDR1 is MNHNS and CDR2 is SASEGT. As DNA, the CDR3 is TGTGCCAGCAAGGCGGGGGGGGCCACAGATACGCAGTATTTT. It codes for CASKAGGATDTQYF.

This chain's CDR3 is CASSLAQGRGEKLFF. CDR3 coding DNA: TGTGCCAGCAGCTTAGCACAGGGTAGAGGCGAAAAACTGTTTTTT. The genes are TRBV7-8 and TRBJ1-4, with D possibly being TRBD1 (6 bases). This CDR3 region has 15 residues. The V end was cut by 0 bases, the J end by 8 bases, with 13 bases between. The germline V gene has CDR1 SGHVS and CDR2 FQNEAQ.

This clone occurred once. CDR3 bases: TGTGCCAGCAGAAGACAGGGGGTTTTCCAAAACATTCAGTACTTC. Translated, it gives CASRRQGVFQNIQYF. The rearrangement links TRBV2 to TRBJ2-4; the match to TRBD1 covers 9 bases. The CDR3 is 15 residues long. Germline CDR1 is SNHLY and CDR2 is FYNNEI. J gave up 5 bases and V 6 bases, and 8 bases lay outside the gene matches.

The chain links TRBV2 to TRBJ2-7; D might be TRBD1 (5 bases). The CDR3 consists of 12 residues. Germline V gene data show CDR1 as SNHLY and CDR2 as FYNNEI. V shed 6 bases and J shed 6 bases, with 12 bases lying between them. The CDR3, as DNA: TGTGCCAGCAGAGAGGCAGGGATCGAGCAGTACTTC. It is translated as CASREAGIEQYF.

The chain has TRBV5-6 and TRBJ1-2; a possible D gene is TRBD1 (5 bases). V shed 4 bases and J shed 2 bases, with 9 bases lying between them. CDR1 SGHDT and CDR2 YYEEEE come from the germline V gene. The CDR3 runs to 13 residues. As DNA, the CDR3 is TGTGCCAGCAGCCCCGACAGAAACTATGGCTACACCTTC. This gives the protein CASSPDRNYGYTF.

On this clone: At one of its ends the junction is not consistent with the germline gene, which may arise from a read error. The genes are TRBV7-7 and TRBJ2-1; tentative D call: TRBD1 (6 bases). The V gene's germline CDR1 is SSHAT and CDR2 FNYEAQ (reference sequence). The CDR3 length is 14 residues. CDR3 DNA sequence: TGTGCTAGCAGCCCCAGGGGCTCCTACAATGAGCAGTTCTTC. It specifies CASSPRGSYNEQFF.

The CDR3 loop is CACSPGTGGSEQYF. The CDR3 DNA reads as TGTGCCTGCAGTCCAGGGACAGGGGGGTCCGAGCAGTACTTC. V usage is TRBV30 and J usage is TRBJ2-7, with 11 positions matching TRBD1. The V segment lost 6 bases and the J segment 6 bases; nucleotides outside the gene matches: 10. CDR3 length: 14 amino acids. Per germline, CDR1 GTSNPN and CDR2 SVGIG (reference sequence). The complete variable domain, with remaining parts taken from reference TRBV30 and TRBJ2-7, reads SQTIHQWPATLVQPVGSPLSLECTVEGTSNPNLYWYRQAAGRGLQLLFYSVGIGQISSEVPQNLSASRPQDRQFILSSKKLLLSDSGFYLCACSPGTGGSEQYFGPGTRLTVT.

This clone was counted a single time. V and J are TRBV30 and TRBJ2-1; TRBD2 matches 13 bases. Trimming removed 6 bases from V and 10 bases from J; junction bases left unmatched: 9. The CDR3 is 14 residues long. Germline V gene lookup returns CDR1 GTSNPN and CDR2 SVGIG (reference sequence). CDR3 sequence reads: CACSRTSGGGEQFF. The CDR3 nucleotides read TGTGCCTGTTCTCGGACTAGCGGGGGAGGCGAGCAGTTCTTC. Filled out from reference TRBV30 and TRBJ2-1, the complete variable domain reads SQTIHQWPATLVQPVGSPLSLECTVEGTSNPNLYWYRQAAGRGLQLLFYSVGIGQISSEVPQNLSASRPQDRQFILSSKKLLLSDSGFYLCACSRTSGGGEQFFGPGTRLTVL.

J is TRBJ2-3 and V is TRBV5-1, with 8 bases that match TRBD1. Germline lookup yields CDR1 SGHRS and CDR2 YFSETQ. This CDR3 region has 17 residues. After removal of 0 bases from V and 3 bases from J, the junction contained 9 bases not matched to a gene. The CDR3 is CASSLAAGGSSTDTQYF. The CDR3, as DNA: TGCGCCAGCAGCTTGGCGGCAGGGGGCTCAAGTACAGATACGCAGTATTTT. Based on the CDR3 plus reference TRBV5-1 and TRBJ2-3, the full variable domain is KAGVTQTPRYLIKTRGQQVTLSCSPISGHRSVSWYQQTPGQGLQFLFEYFSETQRNKGNFPGRFSGRQFSNSRSEMNVSTLELGDSALYLCASSLAAGGSSTDTQYFGPGTRLTVL.

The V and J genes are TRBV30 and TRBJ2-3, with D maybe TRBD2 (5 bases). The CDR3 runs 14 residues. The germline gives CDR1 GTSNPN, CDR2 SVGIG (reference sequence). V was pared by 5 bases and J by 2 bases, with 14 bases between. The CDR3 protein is CAWGTGSLTDTQYF. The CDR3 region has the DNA TGTGCCTGGGGCACGGGGTCCCTCACAGATACGCAGTATTTT.